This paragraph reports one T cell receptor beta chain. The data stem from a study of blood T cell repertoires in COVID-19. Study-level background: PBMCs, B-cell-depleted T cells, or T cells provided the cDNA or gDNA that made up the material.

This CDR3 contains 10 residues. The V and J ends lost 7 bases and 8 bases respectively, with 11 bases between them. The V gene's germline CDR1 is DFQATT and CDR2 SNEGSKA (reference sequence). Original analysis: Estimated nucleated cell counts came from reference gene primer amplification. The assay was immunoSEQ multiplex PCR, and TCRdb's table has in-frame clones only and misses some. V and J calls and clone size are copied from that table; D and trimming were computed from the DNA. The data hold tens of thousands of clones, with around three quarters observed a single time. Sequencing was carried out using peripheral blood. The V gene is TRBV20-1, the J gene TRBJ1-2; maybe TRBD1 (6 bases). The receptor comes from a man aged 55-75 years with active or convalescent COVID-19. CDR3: CSGGGWGYTF. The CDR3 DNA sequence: TGCAGTGGAGGGGGATGGGGCTACACCTTC.